This TCR beta chain comes out of a study of persistence of HIV-infected CD4 T cells. For the study at large: A median of roughly 8 years of suppressive ART preceded sampling.

Sequencing used immunoSEQ version 4 in survey mode. Data came from immunoSEQ multiplex PCR; TCRdb stores just in-frame clones and leaves some out. The top ten hold under 7.5% of the sample, which has more than 30,000 clones, roughly 80% seen once. This CDR3 region has 12 residues. From germline, CDR1 is SGHTS and CDR2 YDEGEE. The ends were cut back, 1 base at V and 9 bases at J, with 8 bases in the middle. Study conclusions and caveats: Degenerate expanded CDR3beta sequences were enriched among CMV- and Gag-responding cells.

Stimulation used around 10 ug/mL lysate from CMV-infected fibroblasts. CD40L-negative CD69-negative CD45RO-high memory CD4+ T cells were sorted as populations depleted of antigen-responding cells. For at least 4 years, plasma HIV-1 RNA was undetectable (<50 copies/mL). As concerns this clone: Its antigen remains unidentified.

The origin of this receptor is an adult woman with HIV who was CMV-seropositive. The specimen comprised CD4+ T cells sorted from PBMCs after approximately 18-hour stimulation, sampled from a patient who received antiretroviral therapy. The chain recombines TRBV5-8 with TRBJ2-1, with D unresolved. In nucleotides, the CDR3 is TGTGCCAGCAGCTTGTCGGTGGGTGAGCAGTTCTTC. Encoded protein: CASSLSVGEQFF.